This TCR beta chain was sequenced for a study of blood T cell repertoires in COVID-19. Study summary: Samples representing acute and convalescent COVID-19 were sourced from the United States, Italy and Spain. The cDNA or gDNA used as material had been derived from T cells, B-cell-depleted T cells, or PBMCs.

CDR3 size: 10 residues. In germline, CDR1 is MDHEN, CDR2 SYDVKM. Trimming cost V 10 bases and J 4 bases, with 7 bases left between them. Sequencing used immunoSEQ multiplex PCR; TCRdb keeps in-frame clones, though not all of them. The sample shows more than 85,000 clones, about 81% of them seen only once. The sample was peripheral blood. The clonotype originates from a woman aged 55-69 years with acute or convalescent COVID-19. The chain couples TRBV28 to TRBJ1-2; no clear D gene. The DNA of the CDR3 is TGTGCCACGTACACCTATGGCTACACCTTC. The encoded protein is CATYTYGYTF.